The next 25 T cell receptor beta chains were all read from a single sample in a study of Graves' ophthalmopathy and Graves' hyperthyroidism. Amplification of TCR beta CDR3 regions used RNA transcripts. First-round RT-PCR relied on HTBI primers, and a second-round multiplex PCR came next. MiXCR, applied by TCRdb to the multiplex PCR reads, yields one record per CDR3 protein. Of hundreds of thousands of distinct CDR3 sequences in the sample, 13% to 15% were seen once. Sequencing was carried out using blood. These TCRs come from a woman under 40 with Graves' ophthalmopathy.

This clonotype was observed at least ten times. V and J are TRBV28 and TRBJ1-1; 8 nucleotides match TRBD1. Germline CDR1 is MDHEN and CDR2 is SYDVKM. This CDR3 is built from 15 residues. V trimming: 4 bases; J trimming: 3 bases; junction bases outside the gene matches: 7. The CDR3 bases are TGTGCCAGCAGTTCAAGGACAGGGCGCGACACTGAAGCTTTCTTT. It codes for CASSSRTGRDTEAFF.

This clonotype was counted many times. The chain links TRBV6-5 to TRBJ2-2; 11 bases agree with TRBD1. Germline trimming cut 0 bases from V and 6 bases from J; bases unmatched to any gene: 12. This CDR3 spans 19 amino acids. CDR1 is MNHEY, CDR2 SVGAGI, per germline. Written as DNA, the CDR3 is TGTGCCAGCAGTTACTCGTGGGCCTCCGGGACAGGGGGTCCCGGGGAGCTGTTTTTT. Amino acid sequence: CASSYSWASGTGGPGELFF.

This clonotype was observed a handful of times. The chain uses TRBV7-9 and TRBJ2-5, with D unclear. V dropped 0 bases and J dropped 0 bases, with 11 bases sitting between them. From germline, CDR1 is SEHNR and CDR2 FQNEAQ (reference sequence). This CDR3 comprises 16 residues. The CDR3 DNA sequence: TGTGCCAGCAGCTTAGCGGGCAGCCGTTACCAAGAGACCCAGTACTTC. This codes for CASSLAGSRYQETQYF.

In its sample, this clonotype was seen many times. The chain combines TRBV6-4 with TRBJ2-7; TRBD2 agrees at 9 bases. This CDR3 region has 17 residues. The V segment lost 5 bases and the J segment 5 bases; nucleotides outside the gene matches: 16. From germline, CDR1 is MRHNA and CDR2 SNTAGT. This CDR3 reads CASSNMGSGGRRNEQYF. The CDR3 nucleotides read TGTGCCAGCAGTAACATGGGTAGCGGGGGTCGGAGGAACGAGCAGTACTTC.

This clonotype was seen many times. The DNA for the CDR3 is TGTGCCAGCAGCGTAGACTTCCGGGGGGGCCAAGTTTATACGCAGTATTTT. This gives the protein CASSVDFRGGQVYTQYF. J is TRBJ2-3 and V is TRBV9; 8 bases line up with TRBD2. The CDR3 is 17 amino acids. Trimming cost V 0 bases and J 7 bases; bases outside gene matches: 13. The V gene's germline CDR1 is SGDLS and CDR2 YYNGEE.

This clonotype showed up just a few times. V usage is TRBV28 and J usage is TRBJ1-5; D is perhaps TRBD1 (6 bases). The CDR3 length is 14 residues. The V end lost 8 bases, the J end lost 2 bases, and 13 bases lay between the germline ends. The germline gives CDR1 MDHEN, CDR2 SYDVKM. The CDR3 nucleotides read TGTGCCAGCGCGAGGGGGGGGGGCAATCAGCCCCAGCATTTT. Translating it yields CASARGGGNQPQHF. Drawing the rest from reference TRBV28 and TRBJ1-5, the complete variable domain is DVKVTQSSRYLVKRTGEKVFLECVQDMDHENMFWYRQDPGLGLRLIYFSYDVKMKEKGDIPEGYSVSREKKERFSLILESASTNQTSMYLCASARGGGNQPQHFGDGTRLSIL.

This clonotype has ten or more counts. This sequence joins TRBV20-1 and TRBJ2-5; TRBD2 matches at 10 bases. The CDR3 consists of 13 residues. V was pared by 8 bases and J by 5 bases, with 8 bases of the junction left unmatched. CDR1 and CDR2 (germline): DFQATT, SNEGSKA (reference sequence). The CDR3 region is CSFSSGRMETQYF. CDR3 bases: TGCAGTTTTTCTAGCGGGAGAATGGAGACCCAGTACTTC.

This clonotype was found a few times. V usage is TRBV7-9 and J usage is TRBJ2-7; D is undetermined. The CDR3 contains 14 residues. V lost 2 bases and J 2 bases, leaving 10 bases between the germline ends. In germline, CDR1 is SEHNR, CDR2 FQNEAQ (reference sequence). In nucleotides, the CDR3 is TGTGCCAGCAGCTTACTATCCGGGCCCTACGAGCAGTACTTC. It yields the protein CASSLLSGPYEQYF. Combining the CDR3 with reference TRBV7-9 and TRBJ2-7 gives the whole variable domain DTGVSQNPRHKITKRGQNVTFRCDPISEHNRLYWYRQTLGQGPEFLTYFQNEAQLEKSRLLSDRFSAERPKGSFSTLEIQRTEQGDSAMYLCASSLLSGPYEQYFGPGTRLTVT.

The sample holds many counts of this clonotype. The CDR3: CASSPDRGYEGYTF. The CDR3 DNA reads as TGTGCCAGCAGCCCGGACAGGGGCTATGAGGGCTACACCTTC. This sequence joins TRBV7-2 and TRBJ1-2; 9 bases line up with TRBD1. V was clipped by 5 bases and J by 8 bases; unmatched bases: 9. The CDR3 is 14 amino acids. The germline gives CDR1 SGHTA, CDR2 FQGNSA.

The table lists this clonotype with a few counts. The chain couples TRBV30 to TRBJ2-7; TRBD2 matches 7 bases. Germline V gives CDR1 GTSNPN, CDR2 SVGIG (reference sequence). The V gene end was trimmed by 3 bases and the J gene end by 0 bases; junction bases not matched to a gene: 8. The CDR3 is 15 amino acids. Written as DNA, the CDR3 is TGTGCCTGGAGCCACTCTAGCGGCTCCTCCTACGAGCAGTACTTC. Translation: CAWSHSSGSSYEQYF.

In its sample, this clonotype was seen many times. V is TRBV27 and J is TRBJ1-1; D perhaps matches TRBD1 (5 bases). The CDR3 is 17 amino acids. Per germline, CDR1 MNHEY and CDR2 SMNVEV (reference sequence). Trimming cost V 6 bases and J 1 base, with 21 bases left between them. CDR3 DNA: TGTGCCAGCAGAAGGGGCGTTAGTAGGGAGGCGAACACTGAAGCTTTCTTT. This sequence encodes CASRRGVSREANTEAFF.

At least ten counts were recorded for this clonotype. The V and J genes are TRBV7-9 and TRBJ2-2; D call uncertain. CDR3 length equals 15 residues. The germline V gene encodes CDR1 SEHNR and CDR2 FQNEAQ (reference sequence). Trimming took off 5 bases at V and 6 bases at J, with 16 bases between the two ends. CDR3 DNA: TGTGCCAGCAGCCCCCCTCGGACGGGTTCCGGGGAGCTGTTTTTT. As protein: CASSPPRTGSGELFF.

This clonotype was seen many times. The J gene is TRBJ1-2, the V gene TRBV6-5; D possibly corresponds to TRBD1 (6 bases). Looked up from germline, CDR1 is MNHEY and CDR2 is SVGAGI. The CDR3 runs 13 residues. V lost 2 bases to trimming and J lost 6 bases, with 10 bases between them. CDR3 sequence reads: CASSYRGRDGYTF. CDR3 sequence (DNA): TGTGCCAGCAGTTACAGGGGGAGGGATGGCTACACCTTC.

This clonotype was counted ten times or more. The V call is TRBV20-1, the J call TRBJ1-6; 8 nucleotides line up with TRBD1. The CDR3 sequence is 14 residues long. CDR1 is DFQATT, CDR2 SNEGSKA, per germline (reference sequence). V gave up 4 bases and J gave up 7 bases; unmatched junction bases: 6. The CDR3 DNA is TGCAGTGCTACCACCGGGACAGGAAATTCACCCCTCCACTTT. Amino acid sequence: CSATTGTGNSPLHF.

This clonotype was seen more than once but under ten times. The chain links TRBV3-1 to TRBJ2-5; the D call may be TRBD1 or TRBD2 (5 bases each). Germline V gives CDR1 LGHDT, CDR2 YNNKEL (reference sequence). This CDR3 comprises 15 residues. The ends were cut back, 7 bases at V and 5 bases at J, with 20 bases in the middle. The CDR3 DNA is TGTGCCAGCATCTCATGGGGACGGCCAAGGGAGACCCAGTACTTC. This encodes CASISWGRPRETQYF.

The V call is TRBV5-1, the J call TRBJ2-5; unclear D gene. The CDR3 is 15 amino acids. CDR1 SGHRS and CDR2 YFSETQ come from the germline V gene. V was shortened by 4 bases and J by 5 bases, with 18 bases between the two germline ends. CDR3: CASSGGSPVWETQYF. The CDR3 DNA reads TGCGCCAGCAGCGGTGGGTCGCCGGTATGGGAGACCCAGTACTTC.

The chain uses TRBV30 and TRBJ2-7; D is unresolved. V was clipped by 0 bases and J by 3 bases, with 18 bases between them. Germline CDR1 and CDR2: GTSNPN and SVGIG (reference sequence). This CDR3 spans 16 amino acids. DNA for the CDR3: TGTGCCTGGAGTGTGGGGTATGCCACCTCGGGCTACGAGCAGTACTTC. Translation gives CAWSVGYATSGYEQYF.

This clonotype was detected a few times. This chain uses TRBV13 with TRBJ2-7; D is possibly TRBD2 (6 bases). V gave up 0 bases and J gave up 3 bases, with 9 bases separating them. The CDR3 spans 14 residues. CDR1 and CDR2 from the germline V gene are PRHDT and FYEKMQ (reference sequence). The CDR3 spells CASSLGRDFYEQYF. CDR3 DNA sequence: TGTGCCAGCAGCTTAGGACGGGACTTCTACGAGCAGTACTTC.

CDR3 sequence reads: CASIRDGVRAFF. CDR3 nucleotides: TGTGCCAGCATACGGGACGGCGTTCGGGCTTTCTTT. This chain uses TRBV28 with TRBJ1-1; the D gene is possibly TRBD1 (5 bases). Trimming removed 7 bases from V and 11 bases from J, with 17 bases in between. This CDR3 is built from 12 residues. In germline, CDR1 is MDHEN, CDR2 SYDVKM.

The chain couples TRBV6-1 to TRBJ1-1; D remains ambiguous. Germline V CDR1 and CDR2: MNHNS, SASEGT. The CDR3 sequence is 14 residues long. Trimming stripped 2 bases from V and 3 bases from J, with 10 bases between. CDR3 in amino acids: CASSEPGYDTEAFF. The CDR3 nucleotides read TGTGCCAGCAGTGAACCGGGCTACGACACTGAAGCTTTCTTT.

This clonotype was observed at least ten times. V and J are TRBV2 and TRBJ2-7, with 12 positions matching TRBD2. The germline V gene encodes CDR1 SNHLY and CDR2 FYNNEI. The CDR3 has 16 amino acids. Losses at the gene ends were 6 bases for V and 5 bases for J; bases not matched to a gene: 11. Here the CDR3 DNA reads TGTGCCAGCAGGGGGGGACTAGCGGGCCCGAGGGACGAGCAGTACTTC. Translation gives CASRGGLAGPRDEQYF.

The sample holds many counts of this clonotype. The chain uses TRBV6-5 and TRBJ2-7; no clear D gene. CDR3 length: 15 amino acids. The germline gives CDR1 MNHEY, CDR2 SVGAGI. V lost 4 bases, J lost 3 bases, and 16 bases lay in between. The CDR3 region is CASSSPRVPHYEQYF. CDR3 nucleotides: TGTGCCAGCAGTTCTCCGAGAGTACCACACTACGAGCAGTACTTC.

Many counts were recorded for this clonotype. The rearrangement uses TRBV9 and TRBJ1-5; D ambiguous. CDR3 length equals 15 residues. CDR1 is SGDLS and CDR2 is YYNGEE in the germline V gene. The V and J ends lost 0 bases and 4 bases respectively, with 11 bases between them. CDR3 sequence reads: CASSVDGRSNQPQHF. The CDR3 DNA reads as TGTGCCAGCAGCGTAGATGGCAGATCAAATCAGCCCCAGCATTTT.

The CDR3 is CASSQEPGGGNQPQHF. CDR3 bases: TGTGCCAGCAGCCAAGAACCAGGGGGAGGCAATCAGCCCCAGCATTTT. This chain links TRBV4-2 with TRBJ1-5, with 7 positions matching TRBD1. Germline CDR1 and CDR2: LGHNA and YNFKEQ. The length of the CDR3 is 16 residues. The V segment lost 0 bases and the J segment 2 bases; nucleotides outside the gene matches: 4.

This clonotype was seen many times. V is TRBV28 and J is TRBJ1-2; the match to TRBD1 covers 8 bases. Germline lookup yields CDR1 MDHEN and CDR2 SYDVKM. Unmatched junction bases numbered 4, after V lost 3 bases and J lost 4 bases. The CDR3 consists of 14 residues. The CDR3 loop reads CASSFTGQVYGYTF. In DNA form, the CDR3 reads TGTGCCAGCAGTTTCACGGGACAGGTCTATGGCTACACCTTC.